This T cell receptor beta chain came from a study of cytomegalovirus exposure and HLA in healthy donors. This clone was counted between two and nine times. Its target is not known. The study, taken as a whole, reports: A later analysis, which compared TCR beta chains of equal frequency, found the HLA-associated ones more clonally expanded. The study designated fewer than 200 TCR beta chains cytomegalovirus-associated. By a later analysis, the bulk of CMV-associated TCR beta chains appeared HLA-restricted. Cytomegalovirus status was reportedly diagnosed by the classifier with high sensitivity and specificity.

Germline CDR1 and CDR2: SGHVS and FQNEAQ. The ends were cut back, 4 bases at V and 5 bases at J, with 12 bases in the middle. CDR3 length equals 13 residues. Both 60 Vbeta primers and 13 Jbeta primers went into the PCR. The assay was immunoSEQ multiplex PCR, and TCRdb's table has in-frame clones only and misses some. Of roughly 120,000 clones in the sample, about 8.5% were seen once. The sample was PBMCs. The clonotype was recovered from a man aged 35-49 years in good health and CMV-seronegative. The V call is TRBV7-8, the J call TRBJ2-7; TRBD1 might be the D (6 bases). The CDR3 DNA is TGTGCCAGCAGCTCGCCGGGACAAGACGAGCAGTACTTC. Protein sequence: CASSSPGQDEQYF.